What follows are 15 T cell receptor beta chains derived from one specimen sequenced in a study of T cells in Graves' hyperthyroidism and ophthalmopathy. Amplified TCR beta CDR3 regions came from RNA transcripts. The HTBI set primed first-round TCR CDR3 RT-PCR. TCRdb re-analysed the multiplex PCR reads in MiXCR, keeping a single row per CDR3 protein. The table lists about 600,000 distinct CDR3 sequences, roughly 15% of them singletons. Sequencing was carried out using blood. The receptors were sampled from a woman between 35 and 50 years old with Graves' ophthalmopathy.

This clonotype was counted at least ten times. The chain couples TRBV20-1 to TRBJ2-7, with D uncertain. The V gene's germline CDR1 is DFQATT and CDR2 SNEGSKA (reference sequence). Trimming took 6 bases from V and 7 from J, leaving 10 bases between them. This CDR3 has 10 amino acids. CDR3 residues: CSAGSWEQYF. The CDR3 DNA reads as TGCAGTGCCGGGTCCTGGGAGCAGTACTTC.

This clonotype was seen repeatedly, ten times or more. CDR3 sequence (DNA): TGTGCCAGCAGTTTCCTAGCGGGAGCAACGTATGTCGTCACCGGGGAGCTGTTTTTT. Protein product: CASSFLAGATYVVTGELFF. The chain combines TRBV12-3 or TRBV12-4 with TRBJ2-2, with 10 bases matching TRBD2. Trimming cost V 3 bases and J 4 bases; bases outside gene matches: 14. The CDR3 is made up of 19 amino acids.

This chain joins TRBV7-9 and TRBJ2-2; maybe TRBD2 (6 bases). The CDR3 is made up of 17 amino acids. Germline CDR1 and CDR2: SEHNR and FQNEAQ (reference sequence). V shed 8 bases and J shed 3 bases, with 22 bases lying between them. CDR3 in DNA: TGTGCCAGCGGACTAAGTCGCGCATTCGCCTACACCGGGGAGCTGTTTTTT. Protein sequence: CASGLSRAFAYTGELFF. Full variable domain (outside the CDR3, taken from reference TRBV7-9 and TRBJ2-2): DTGVSQNPRHKITKRGQNVTFRCDPISEHNRLYWYRQTLGQGPEFLTYFQNEAQLEKSRLLSDRFSAERPKGSFSTLEIQRTEQGDSAMYLCASGLSRAFAYTGELFFGEGSRLTVL.

The chain has TRBV20-1 and TRBJ2-6; D remains ambiguous. Trimming cost V 3 bases and J 0 bases, with 12 bases left between them. The CDR3 loop spans 16 amino acids. Germline V gives CDR1 DFQATT, CDR2 SNEGSKA (reference sequence). The CDR3 spells CSARDRPPSGANVLTF. In DNA form, the CDR3 reads TGCAGTGCTAGGGACCGACCTCCCTCTGGGGCCAACGTCCTGACTTTC.

There are many counts of this clonotype. The chain employs TRBV10-3 and TRBJ2-5; 8 nucleotides line up with TRBD1. V shed 10 bases, J shed 4 bases, and the junction held 5 bases outside the gene matches. The V gene's germline CDR1 is ENHRY and CDR2 SYGVKD. The CDR3 has 12 residues. CDR3 sequence (DNA): TGTGCCACCAAAGACAGGGGAGAGACCCAGTACTTC. Translation: CATKDRGETQYF.

The rearrangement uses TRBV5-8 and TRBJ2-2, with D possibly being TRBD2 (5 bases). Trimming shortened V by 0 bases and J by 8 bases, and 14 bases separated the two germline ends. CDR1 and CDR2 from the germline V gene are SGHTS and YDEGEE. The CDR3 is made up of 15 amino acids. CDR3 protein: CASSLAGRRSGELFF. The CDR3 nucleotides read TGTGCCAGCAGCTTGGCCGGCCGGAGGTCGGGGGAGCTGTTTTTT.

As to this clonotype: A much larger clone lies a single base off, so this may be a read error. The V gene is TRBV18, the J gene TRBJ1-1; D perhaps matches TRBD1 (5 bases). Per the germline V gene, CDR1 is KGHSH and CDR2 is LQKENI. This CDR3 is built from 16 residues. The CDR3 loop reads CAGSGGVSLMNTEAFF. The CDR3 nucleotides are TGTGCCGGCTCAGGAGGGGTCTCCCTCATGAACACTGAAGCTTTCTTT.

In this sample, this clonotype turned up once. A read error is possible here, since a much larger clone lies one base away. This CDR3 is CSARRSGEIGELFF. The DNA of the CDR3 is TGCAGTGCTAGGAGGTCGGGGGAAATCGGGGAGCTGTTTTTT. This rearrangement joins TRBV20-1 to TRBJ2-2, with TRBD2 as a possible D gene (6 bases). Trimming took off 3 bases at V and 7 bases at J, with 15 bases between the two ends. The CDR3 loop spans 14 amino acids. The germline V gene encodes CDR1 DFQATT and CDR2 SNEGSKA (reference sequence).

This clonotype was recorded a few times. This chain links TRBV27 with TRBJ1-2; weak D call: TRBD1 (5 bases). Deletions cut 3 bases from V and 2 bases from J, with 7 bases between. This CDR3 contains 13 residues. Germline CDR1 is MNHEY and CDR2 is SMNVEV (reference sequence). CDR3 amino acids: CASSFAGNYGYTF. CDR3 in DNA: TGTGCCAGCAGTTTCGCAGGGAACTATGGCTACACCTTC.

The chain recombines TRBV7-8 with TRBJ2-3, with 10 bases that match TRBD1. Germline trimming cut 1 base from V and 9 bases from J; bases unmatched to any gene: 7. The CDR3 consists of 15 residues. Germline loops: CDR1 SGHVS, CDR2 FQNEAQ. CDR3 protein: CASSLGAGQGLTQYF. For the CDR3, the DNA is TGTGCCAGCAGCTTAGGAGCGGGACAGGGGCTAACGCAGTATTTT.

This clonotype was detected ten times or more. This rearrangement joins TRBV29-1 to TRBJ2-5, with D perhaps matching TRBD1 (6 bases). This CDR3 spans 14 amino acids. The V end was cut by 3 bases, the J end by 2 bases, with 13 bases between. In germline, CDR1 is SQVTM, CDR2 ANQGSEA. CDR3 nucleotide sequence: TGCAGCGTTGAGGAGACAGGACTTCAAGAGACCCAGTACTTC. Residues: CSVEETGLQETQYF.

The sample holds many counts of this clonotype. CDR3 nucleotides: TGTGCCAGCAGCTTAACGGGAGCCGGGAGTAAAACCGGGGAGCTGTTTTTT. Its protein product is CASSLTGAGSKTGELFF. The rearrangement joins TRBV7-2 to TRBJ2-2; possible D gene TRBD2, 6 bases. Trimming pared 2 bases from V and 5 bases from J, leaving 18 bases between. This CDR3 contains 17 residues. From germline, CDR1 is SGHTA and CDR2 FQGNSA.

The rearrangement joins TRBV5-1 to TRBJ2-7; TRBD2 agrees at 8 bases. Losses at the gene ends were 5 bases for V and 1 base for J; bases not matched to a gene: 8. This CDR3 spans 15 amino acids. Germline V gene sequence: CDR1 SGHRS, CDR2 YFSETQ. The CDR3 is CASSMGLGVSYEQYF. The DNA for the CDR3 is TGCGCCAGCAGTATGGGACTAGGGGTTTCCTACGAGCAGTACTTC.

There are many counts of this clonotype. The V call is TRBV20-1, the J call TRBJ2-7; 9 bases map to TRBD1. Germline values: CDR1 DFQATT, CDR2 SNEGSKA (reference sequence). The CDR3 is 15 amino acids. After removal of 3 bases from V and 3 bases from J, the junction contained 9 bases not matched to a gene. The CDR3 DNA is TGCAGTGCTAGCCTTGGACAGGGGAAGATCTACGAGCAGTACTTC. It codes for CSASLGQGKIYEQYF.

The chain couples TRBV12-3 or TRBV12-4 to TRBJ2-1; 9 bases align to TRBD1. CDR3 length: 15 amino acids. V gave up 6 bases and J gave up 1 base; unmatched junction bases: 4. CDR3 residues: CASSHGQGSYNEQFF. CDR3 sequence (DNA): TGTGCCAGCAGCCACGGACAGGGGTCCTACAATGAGCAGTTCTTC.